A selection of T cell receptor beta chains follows, all from one sample in a study of OX40 agonist ivuxolimab in advanced cancers. TCRdb keeps only in-frame clones here, not all; method: immunoSEQ multiplex PCR. Among about 100,000 clones listed, about 87% were seen once. The specimen comprised CD4+ or CD8+ T cells sorted from blood, sampled in a trial of the OX40 agonist ivuxolimab. Receptors were obtained from an adult with an advanced solid tumor such as melanoma, head and neck, liver or kidney cancer. Each CDR3 is given with its conserved first and last residue. The D gene is left open where the match is weak. Clone sizes are given selectively: once, few, many, or a class where the clone is expanded.

length | J | size | V | D | DNA | CDR3
16 | TRBJ1-1 | . | TRBV4-2 | . | TGTGCCAGCAGCCAAGGCCCCTCCAGGGTCGACACTGAAGCTTTCTTT | CASSQGPSRVDTEAFF
16 | TRBJ2-1 | . | TRBV9 | TRBD2 | TGTGCCAGCAGCGTAGACCCGGGGGGGACCTACAATGAGCAGTTCTTC | CASSVDPGGTYNEQFF
12 | TRBJ1-2 | . | TRBV7-2 | . | TGTGCCAGCAGCCCTCAGGGAAATGGCTACACCTTC | CASSPQGNGYTF
13 | TRBJ1-2 | . | TRBV9 | . | TGTGCCAGCAGTACGAGATCGGGCTATGGCTACACCTTC | CASSTRSGYGYTF
15 | TRBJ2-7 | . | TRBV5-1 | TRBD1 | TGCGCCAGCAGGTATCCGGGACAGGGTGACTACGAGCAGTACTTC | CASRYPGQGDYEQYF
15 | TRBJ1-1 | . | TRBV7-8 | TRBD1 | TGTGCCAGCAGTTCGACAGGGGGCGCCGGGACTGAAGCTTTCTTT | CASSSTGGAGTEAFF
16 | TRBJ2-7 | . | TRBV28 | TRBD1 | TGTGCCAGCAGTTACACCGGGACAGGCGTTTCCTACGAGCAGTACTTC | CASSYTGTGVSYEQYF
18 | TRBJ2-3 | . | TRBV18 | . | TGTGCCAGCTCACTTCAACCAGACTCAGGGGGGAGCACAGATACGCAGTATTTT | CASSLQPDSGGSTDTQYF
13 | TRBJ2-5 | . | TRBV4-3 | . | TGCGCCAGCAGCCAGGGGGCTGGGGAGACCCAGTACTTC | CASSQGAGETQYF
12 | TRBJ1-2 | few | TRBV28 | . | TGTGCCAGCAGCCCCCAAATCATTGGCTACACCTTC | CASSPQIIGYTF
15 | TRBJ2-7 | . | TRBV28 | . | TGTGCCAGCAGTTTATGGGGGTCTCCAAACTACGAGCAGTACTTC | CASSLWGSPNYEQYF
13 | TRBJ2-5 | . | TRBV30 | . | TGTGCCTGGAGTGTGGTGACAGAAGAGACCCAGTACTTC | CAWSVVTEETQYF
13 | TRBJ1-2 | . | TRBV11-2 | . | TGTGCCAGCAGCTTCGAACAGGGTTATGGCTACACCTTC | CASSFEQGYGYTF
16 | TRBJ1-2 | . | TRBV4-1 | . | TGCGCCAGCAGCCAAGATTGGCAGGTACGGAACTATGGCTACACCTTC | CASSQDWQVRNYGYTF
16 | TRBJ1-5 | . | TRBV7-8 | TRBD1 | TGTGCCAGCAGCTTAGGTTTAGGGGGCCTCAATCAGCCCCAGCATTTT | CASSLGLGGLNQPQHF
14 | TRBJ2-3 | . | TRBV7-8 | . | TGTGCCAGCAGCTTAGTAGGGGCAACAGATACGCAGTATTTT | CASSLVGATDTQYF
14 | TRBJ2-3 | . | TRBV4-3 | . | TGCGCCAGCAGCCAAGATGGGGGATCAGATACGCAGTATTTT | CASSQDGGSDTQYF
14 | TRBJ1-2 | . | TRBV19 | TRBD1 | TGTGCCAGTACTCCCCAGGGGGGGGACTATGGCTACACCTTC | CASTPQGGDYGYTF
15 | TRBJ2-6 | . | TRBV7-7 | . | TGTGCTAGCAGCCAACAAGGCTCTGGGGCCAACGTCCTGACTTTC | CASSQQGSGANVLTF
15 | TRBJ1-4 | . | TRBV9 | . | TGTGCCAGCAGCGTAGCAGCGGGGCTCAATGAAAAACTGTTTTTT | CASSVAAGLNEKLFF
15 | TRBJ2-5 | . | TRBV5-1 | . | TGCGCCAGCCACCCCGGAGGACCATTGGGAGAGACCCAGTACTTC | CASHPGGPLGETQYF
14 | TRBJ2-1 | . | TRBV7-2 | TRBD1 | TGTGCCAGCAGCTCGGGGACAGGGCACAATGAGCAGTTCTTC | CASSSGTGHNEQFF
16 | TRBJ2-3 | . | TRBV5-1 | . | TGCGCCAGCAGCTCATGGGGGGCGGGCGGCACAGATACGCAGTATTTT | CASSSWGAGGTDTQYF
13 | TRBJ1-6 | . | TRBV28 | TRBD1 | TGTGCCAGCAGTTTGGGACAGGGTCCACCCCTCCACTTT | CASSLGQGPPLHF
13 | TRBJ2-1 | once | TRBV18 | . | TGTGCCAGCTCACCCCCGGGAACCCATGAGCAGTTCTTC | CASSPPGTHEQFF
16 | TRBJ1-5 | . | TRBV28 | . | TGTGCCAGCAGTGGAGGAAAAGGGTTTCCCAATCAGCCCCAGCATTTT | CASSGGKGFPNQPQHF
13 | TRBJ2-3 | . | TRBV7-3 | . | TGTGCCAGCAGCCCGGACATCACAGATACGCAGTATTTT | CASSPDITDTQYF
12 | TRBJ2-7 | . | TRBV29-1 | . | TGCAGCGTTGAATTCCAGAGCTACGAGCAGTACTTC | CSVEFQSYEQYF
13 | TRBJ1-3 | . | TRBV10-2 | TRBD1 | TGCGCCTCTAACGGACAGGCTGGAAACACCATATATTTT | CASNGQAGNTIYF
14 | TRBJ2-7 | . | TRBV27 | . | TGTGCCACCAACCCGACAAGGGACTCCTACGAGCAGTACTTC | CATNPTRDSYEQYF
14 | TRBJ1-2 | few | TRBV6-5 | TRBD1 | TGTGCCAGCAGTGACGGACAGGGGAGCTATGGCTACACCTTC | CASSDGQGSYGYTF
14 | TRBJ2-7 | . | TRBV6-6 | . | TGTGCCAGCACCTCACAGGGGGGGTCCTACGAGCAGTACTTC | CASTSQGGSYEQYF
14 | TRBJ1-2 | . | TRBV7-9 | . | TGTGCCAGCAGCTCCGGGGGCCTCCTCTATGGCTACACCTTC | CASSSGGLLYGYTF
12 | TRBJ1-1 | . | TRBV7-9 | . | TGTGCCAGCAGCTTGGGACCGACTGAAGCTTTCTTT | CASSLGPTEAFF
15 | TRBJ2-1 | . | TRBV29-1 | . | TGCAGCGTTGAAGATCACCAGCGGAGCTACAATGAGCAGTTCTTC | CSVEDHQRSYNEQFF
15 | TRBJ2-2 | . | TRBV7-2 | . | TGTGCCAGCCGGTCCATGGGGGGAGGCACCGGGGAGCTGTTTTTT | CASRSMGGGTGELFF
13 | TRBJ1-3 | . | TRBV30 | . | TGTGCCTGGAGTCGGGGGGCTGGAAACACCATATATTTT | CAWSRGAGNTIYF
16 | TRBJ2-7 | . | TRBV7-2 | TRBD2 | TGTGCCAGCAGCCCCCTGCAACGGGGGGGCCCCTACGAGCAGTACTTC | CASSPLQRGGPYEQYF
14 | TRBJ1-3 | . | TRBV28 | TRBD1 | TGTGCCAGCAGTCCGCACGGACAGGGGAACACCATATATTTT | CASSPHGQGNTIYF
15 | TRBJ2-7 | . | TRBV7-2 | TRBD1 | TGTGCCAGCAGCAGTCAGGGGGCCCCTCGGGGGGAGCAGTACTTC | CASSSQGAPRGEQYF